The present entry profiles one TCR beta chain with its context. This clone has a single count. Which antigen it targets is not known. No base-level quality is on record; no much larger clone is a single base apart. Mismatch repair deficiency was established in every enrolled patient by polymerase chain reaction or immunohistochemistry. TCR sequencing was performed for three patients who responded to pembrolizumab therapy. In the phase II trial, pembrolizumab PD-1 blockade was tested prospectively in advanced mismatch repair-deficient cancers, no matter which tissue of origin the cancers came from. Peripheral blood T cell samples were gathered serially, both before PD-1 blockade started and at multiple time points afterward. The timing of each blood sample was reported as weeks after the first dose of pembrolizumab. The germline V gene yields MNHEY for CDR1 and SVGAGI for CDR2. V is pared back by 0 bases and J by 0 bases, with 10 bases lying between the germline termini. The cysteine opens and the phenylalanine closes a CDR3 of 16 amino acids. Only CDR3 DNA remains: 48 bases, in frame from the first base.

Libraries were constructed by the immunoSEQ multiplex PCR assay. Held by TCRdb, this immuneACCESS table contains in-frame sequences only and omits some clones. Under half of the omission traces to an unresolved V gene where checked; the cause of the rest is unknown. Across this sample there are 60,000 to 75,000 clones, with 88% seen only once. Together, the top ten hold approximately 15% of the sample. This record belongs to a study of PD-1 blockade in mismatch repair-deficient tumors (dated by TCRdb to 2017 to 2019). About the investigation overall: Between late 2013 and late 2016, the trial enrolled around 91 consecutive patients with roughly 13 mismatch repair-deficient cancer types, every one of whom had been previously treated and was progressing. Deep sequencing of TCR CDR3 regions was used to track tumor-associated T cell clones in peripheral blood of patients responding to PD-1 blockade. The research as a whole found: After pembrolizumab, tumor-resident clones, which were often undetectable in blood before treatment, expanded rapidly and then contracted, generally ahead of radiologic responses.

The sequence joins TRBV6-5 to TRBJ2-3; the D segment may tentatively be TRBD1 or TRBD2, each giving 5 matched bases. Sequenced material: peripheral blood, taken 52 weeks after starting pembrolizumab. The source is an adult with mismatch repair-deficient cancer. The CDR3: CASSYSGTASTDTQYF. The DNA sequence is TGTGCCAGCAGTTACTCCGGGACGGCTAGCACAGATACGCAGTATTTT.